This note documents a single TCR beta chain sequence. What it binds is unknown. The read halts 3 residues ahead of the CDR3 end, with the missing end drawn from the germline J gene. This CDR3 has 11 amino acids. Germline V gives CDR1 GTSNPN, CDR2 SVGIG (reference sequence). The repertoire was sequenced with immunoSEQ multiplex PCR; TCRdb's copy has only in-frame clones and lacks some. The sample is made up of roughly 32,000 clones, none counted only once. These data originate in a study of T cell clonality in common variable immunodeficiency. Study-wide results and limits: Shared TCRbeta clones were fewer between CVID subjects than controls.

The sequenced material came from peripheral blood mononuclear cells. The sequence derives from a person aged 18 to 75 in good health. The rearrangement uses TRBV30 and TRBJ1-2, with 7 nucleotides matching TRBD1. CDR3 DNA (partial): TGTGCCTGGGGACAGGACGACGAC. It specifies CAWGQDDD. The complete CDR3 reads CAWGQDDDYTF.